The 21 T cell receptor beta chains listed next were all sequenced from one sample in a study of T cells in Graves' hyperthyroidism and ophthalmopathy. RNA transcripts were the template for amplifying TCR beta CDR3 regions. First-round RT-PCR of the TCR CDR3 relied on the HTBI primer set. TCRdb re-called the multiplex PCR reads through MiXCR, storing one row per CDR3 protein. Among 690,000 or so distinct CDR3 sequences listed, about 17% were seen once. The material sequenced was blood. The receptors were sampled from a woman aged 45-65 years with Graves' hyperthyroidism that later progressed to Graves' ophthalmopathy.

This clonotype was counted many times. V and J are TRBV20-1 and TRBJ2-6, with 7 nucleotides matching TRBD1. After removal of 6 bases from V and 1 base from J, the junction contained 3 bases not matched to a gene. The CDR3 runs 14 residues. Germline V gene data show CDR1 as DFQATT and CDR2 as SNEGSKA (reference sequence). CDR3 nucleotides: TGCAGTGCCCAGGACAGGTCTGGGGCCAACGTCCTGACTTTC. This gives the protein CSAQDRSGANVLTF.

This clonotype was seen repeatedly, ten times or more. The chain has TRBV11-2 and TRBJ2-1, with 9 bases identical to TRBD1. Trimming removed 3 bases from V and 7 bases from J; junction bases left unmatched: 10. The CDR3 runs 16 residues. Germline V gene data show CDR1 as SGHAT and CDR2 as FQNNGV. CDR3 coding DNA: TGTGCCAGCAGCTTCCCCCGGGACAGGGTAGGTAATGAGCAGTTCTTC. Encoded protein: CASSFPRDRVGNEQFF.

This clonotype was observed at least ten times. The chain couples TRBV12-3 or TRBV12-4 to TRBJ1-5; perhaps TRBD1 as D (6 bases). The CDR3 is made up of 14 amino acids. V dropped 2 bases and J dropped 6 bases, with 11 bases sitting between them. CDR3 nucleotides: TGTGCCAGCAGTTTAACAGGGTTTAGTCAGCCCCAGCATTTT. It is translated as CASSLTGFSQPQHF.

At least ten counts were recorded for this clonotype. This chain uses TRBV11-2 with TRBJ2-1; D call uncertain. V was pared by 4 bases and J by 7 bases, with 11 bases between. This CDR3 has 13 residues. Germline CDR1 reads SGHAT; CDR2 reads FQNNGV. This CDR3 is CASSSPGINEQFF. DNA of the CDR3: TGTGCCAGCAGCTCCCCAGGTATAAATGAGCAGTTCTTC.

This clonotype was seen at least ten times. This sequence joins TRBV14 and TRBJ2-2, with TRBD1 matching 9 bases. CDR3 length: 16 amino acids. Germline V gene sequence: CDR1 SGHDN, CDR2 FVKESK. J was trimmed by 4 bases and V by 4 bases; bases with no gene match: 7. Here the CDR3 reads CASSRVGTGITGELFF. For the CDR3, the DNA is TGTGCCAGCAGCCGAGTCGGGACAGGGATCACCGGGGAGCTGTTTTTT.

This clonotype showed up just a few times. The CDR3 sequence: CASSLADYNEQFF. The CDR3 nucleotides read TGCGCCAGCAGCTTGGCGGACTACAATGAGCAGTTCTTC. The rearrangement links TRBV5-1 to TRBJ2-1; D is undetermined. Germline V CDR1 and CDR2: SGHRS, YFSETQ. This CDR3 is built from 13 residues. Trimming stripped 0 bases from V and 3 bases from J, with 4 bases between.

Remarks on this clonotype: This may come from a read error, since a much larger clone is one base off. The J gene is TRBJ2-1, the V gene TRBV12-3 or TRBV12-4, with 10 bases that match TRBD2. The CDR3 loop spans 17 amino acids. With V trimmed by 5 bases and J by 0 bases, 7 bases remained unmatched. The CDR3 DNA reads as TGTGCCAGCAGTCAAACTAGCGGGGCCATCTCCTACAATGAGCAGTTCTTC. This translates into CASSQTSGAISYNEQFF.

This clonotype was observed at least ten times. The chain uses TRBV3-1 and TRBJ2-7; 10 bases fit TRBD1. Per germline, CDR1 LGHDT and CDR2 YNNKEL (reference sequence). Trimming removed 4 bases from V and 6 bases from J; junction bases left unmatched: 3. CDR3 length: 13 residues. The CDR3 nucleotides are TGTGCCAGCAGCCGGGGACAGGGGTTCGAGCAGTACTTC. This sequence encodes CASSRGQGFEQYF.

This clonotype was seen ten or more times. V gene TRBV20-1 combines with J gene TRBJ2-1; 7 nucleotides align to TRBD1. This CDR3 has 12 amino acids. The V gene's germline CDR1 is DFQATT and CDR2 SNEGSKA (reference sequence). The J segment lost 4 bases and the V segment lost 6 bases, leaving 3 bases of the junction unmatched. CDR3 bases: TGCAGTGCCGGGACAGTTTACAATGAGCAGTTCTTC. Protein: CSAGTVYNEQFF.

This clonotype was observed a few times. The gene calls are TRBV25-1 and TRBJ2-2; D call uncertain. V was shortened by 8 bases and J by 2 bases, with 9 bases between the two germline ends. CDR3 size: 13 residues. CDR1 and CDR2 from the germline V gene are MGHDK and SYGVNS. The CDR3 is CASLDLNTGELFF. The CDR3 region has the DNA TGTGCCAGCCTCGACCTTAACACCGGGGAGCTGTTTTTT.

This clonotype was seen at least ten times. The chain employs TRBV7-3 and TRBJ1-1; 7 bases match TRBD1. CDR1 and CDR2 (germline): SGHTA, FQGTGA. V shed 5 bases and J 7 bases; nucleotides not matched to a gene: 10. This CDR3 is built from 14 residues. CDR3 region: CASSITGTVNEAFF. CDR3 bases: TGTGCCAGCAGCATCACCGGGACAGTGAATGAAGCTTTCTTT.

This clonotype was seen just once. The J gene is TRBJ1-3, the V gene TRBV29-1; D might be TRBD1 (6 bases). The CDR3 runs to 14 residues. Per the germline V gene, CDR1 is SQVTM and CDR2 is ANQGSEA. V lost 4 bases to trimming and J lost 0 bases, with 10 bases between them. CDR3 protein: CSVVGQLSGNTIYF. CDR3 sequence (DNA): TGCAGCGTTGTTGGACAGCTCTCTGGAAACACCATATATTTT. Combining the CDR3 with reference TRBV29-1 and TRBJ1-3 gives the whole variable domain SAVISQKPSRDICQRGTSLTIQCQVDSQVTMMFWYRQQPGQSLTLIATANQGSEATYESGFVIDKFPISRPNLTFSTLTVSNMSPEDSSIYLCSVVGQLSGNTIYFGEGSWLTVV.

This clonotype was seen ten or more times. This CDR3 reads CASSPTGIDTQYF. DNA of the CDR3: TGTGCCAGCAGCCCAACAGGGATCGATACGCAGTATTTT. The chain links TRBV7-9 to TRBJ2-3; the D gene is possibly TRBD1 (6 bases). Germline CDR1 and CDR2: SEHNR and FQNEAQ (reference sequence). The CDR3 has 13 residues. Trimming shortened V by 5 bases and J by 6 bases, and 12 bases separated the two germline ends.

This clonotype showed up many times. This chain joins TRBV2 and TRBJ1-2; 7 bases are shared with TRBD1. Germline V gene lookup returns CDR1 SNHLY and CDR2 FYNNEI. The CDR3 runs 14 residues. The ends lost 5 bases at V and 3 bases at J; junction bases unmatched: 6. The CDR3 here is CASSPDRAYYGYTF. CDR3 nucleotides: TGTGCCAGCAGTCCCGACAGGGCCTACTATGGCTACACCTTC.

This clonotype was seen many times. The V call is TRBV2, the J call TRBJ2-4; 12 bases agree with TRBD2. V lost 6 bases to trimming and J lost 8 bases; unmatched junction nucleotides: 8. CDR1 is SNHLY, CDR2 FYNNEI, per germline. The CDR3 has 15 residues. The CDR3 reads CASRALAGGLDIQYF. CDR3 coding DNA: TGTGCCAGCAGGGCACTAGCGGGGGGCCTGGACATTCAGTACTTC.

This clonotype has only a few counts. The chain uses TRBV15 and TRBJ2-3; TRBD1 matches at 7 bases. V was clipped by 1 base and J by 3 bases; unmatched bases: 4. This CDR3 region has 15 residues. In germline, CDR1 is LNHNV, CDR2 YYDKDF (reference sequence). The CDR3 is CATSRAVRGTDTQYF. Written as DNA, the CDR3 is TGTGCCACCAGCAGAGCGGTCAGGGGGACAGATACGCAGTATTTT.

The chain couples TRBV9 to TRBJ2-5; 9 bases line up with TRBD2. The CDR3 loop spans 14 amino acids. V lost 0 bases, J lost 5 bases, and 2 bases stayed unmatched. Germline V gene lookup returns CDR1 SGDLS and CDR2 YYNGEE. The CDR3 sequence: CASSVGAGGETQYF. DNA of the CDR3: TGTGCCAGCAGCGTAGGAGCGGGGGGTGAGACCCAGTACTTC.

The gene calls are TRBV9 and TRBJ2-7; maybe TRBD1 (5 bases). This CDR3 has 15 amino acids. The V gene's germline CDR1 is SGDLS and CDR2 YYNGEE. The V end was cut by 3 bases, the J end by 1 base, with 14 bases between. The CDR3 coding sequence is TGTGCCAGCAGCGCCCGCCAGGGTAGATCCTACGAGCAGTACTTC. Protein sequence: CASSARQGRSYEQYF. Using reference TRBV9 and TRBJ2-7 for the parts outside the CDR3, the full variable domain is DSGVTQTPKHLITATGQRVTLRCSPRSGDLSVYWYQQSLDQGLQFLIQYYNGEERAKGNILERFSAQQFPDLHSELNLSSLELGDSALYFCASSARQGRSYEQYFGPGTRLTVT.

This clonotype was counted a few times. The rearrangement uses TRBV6-1 and TRBJ1-3; possibly TRBD1 for D (5 bases). The germline CDR1 and CDR2 sequences are MNHNS and SASEGT. The CDR3 runs to 15 residues. V was clipped by 5 bases and J by 4 bases, with 15 bases between them. The CDR3: CASSQPGLRGNTIYF. The CDR3 region has the DNA TGTGCCAGCAGTCAACCGGGACTTAGAGGAAACACCATATATTTT.

The chain uses TRBV20-1 and TRBJ2-1, with a tentative D call TRBD2 (6 bases). Trimming removed 5 bases at V and 5 bases at J, with 16 bases between. Germline lookup yields CDR1 DFQATT and CDR2 SNEGSKA (reference sequence). The CDR3 is made up of 14 amino acids. The CDR3 loop reads CSAPFQGGHNEQFF. CDR3 sequence (DNA): TGCAGTGCTCCATTTCAGGGAGGCCACAATGAGCAGTTCTTC.

The rearrangement links TRBV20-1 to TRBJ2-1; TRBD2 agrees at 15 bases. V was pared by 0 bases and J by 7 bases, with 4 bases of the junction left unmatched. Germline values: CDR1 DFQATT, CDR2 SNEGSKA (reference sequence). This CDR3 has 16 amino acids. CDR3 protein: CSARDPGLAGGNEQFF. CDR3 DNA sequence: TGCAGTGCTAGAGATCCGGGACTAGCGGGGGGTAATGAGCAGTTCTTC.